This T cell receptor (beta chain) was profiled in a study of blood T cell repertoires in COVID-19. In this sample, this clone turned up a few times. Enrolled through a virtual design, the participants were between roughly 18 and 90 years of age and came from some 26 US areas. Participant-given clinical history determined each cohort assignment. Within the 2 weeks before study entry, each person in the exposed group met a COVID-19 case. Source study methods: Amplification of reference gene primers was used by the study to estimate nucleated cell counts. Measured with immunoSEQ multiplex PCR; TCRdb has only the in-frame clones, and not every one. The DNA was the basis for D and trimming; V, J and clone size are from that table. In the table there are some 320,000 clones, 85% of which are singletons. Germline V lookup: CDR1 KGHSH, CDR2 LQKENI. This CDR3 is built from 16 residues. Trimming took 4 bases from V and 1 from J, leaving 16 bases between them.

The V and J genes are TRBV18 and TRBJ1-2; maybe TRBD1 (5 bases). The sequence came from a woman aged 25 to 39 who had been exposed to COVID-19. Source material: PBMCs or T cells enriched from blood (not recorded which). The CDR3 DNA reads as TGTGCCAGCTCACGGGGCCCGGATACGGATAACTATGGCTACACCTTC. This translates into CASSRGPDTDNYGYTF.